The 30 T cell receptor beta chains in this list originate from one sample, sequenced in a study of T-cell memory formation after mild COVID-19. Using its own MiXCR run on the 5' RACE reads, TCRdb lists one record per CDR3 protein. This repertoire shows some 180,000 distinct CDR3 sequences, around 20% found once; its top ten account for about 4%. Sequenced input: PBMCs or a T cell subset sorted from them (not recorded which). The receptors originated from a man aged 18-30 years who had mild COVID-19 (a few samples of this study predate the infection). Cell type and time point are not known.

There are a few counts of this clonotype. This chain uses TRBV27 with TRBJ1-6; D gene unclear. The V and J ends lost 5 bases and 9 bases respectively, with 8 bases between them. The CDR3 contains 12 residues. In germline, CDR1 is MNHEY, CDR2 SMNVEV (reference sequence). The CDR3 here is CASSMGISPLHF. CDR3 DNA sequence: TGTGCCAGCAGTATGGGGATTTCACCCCTCCACTTT.

The rearrangement joins TRBV6-1 to TRBJ1-5; D gene unclear. Germline assignment: CDR1 MNHNS and CDR2 SASEGT. CDR3 length: 11 amino acids. V was shortened by 2 bases and J by 9 bases, with 5 bases between the two germline ends. In DNA form, the CDR3 reads TGTGCCAGCAGTGAACTGGGGCCCCAGCATTTT. Its protein product is CASSELGPQHF.

This clonotype was seen a handful of times. The chain combines TRBV20-1 with TRBJ1-6; 8 nucleotides line up with TRBD1. Trimming cost V 0 bases and J 9 bases; bases outside gene matches: 10. The CDR3 length is 16 residues. Looked up from germline, CDR1 is DFQATT and CDR2 is SNEGSKA (reference sequence). The CDR3: CSARDREAGGTSPLHF. In DNA form, the CDR3 reads TGCAGTGCTAGAGATCGGGAGGCAGGGGGCACTTCACCCCTCCACTTT.

Only a few counts were recorded for this clonotype. V gene TRBV7-2 combines with J gene TRBJ2-7; the D gene is possibly TRBD2 (5 bases). Germline V lookup: CDR1 SGHTA, CDR2 FQGNSA. The CDR3 runs to 14 residues. V was pared by 2 bases and J by 4 bases, with 12 bases between. The CDR3 coding sequence is TGTGCCAGCAGCTTAAATAAGGGAGTTTACGAGCAGTACTTC. This gives the protein CASSLNKGVYEQYF.

The chain joins TRBV20-1 to TRBJ1-2; D remains ambiguous. The V and J ends lost 5 bases and 6 bases respectively, with 7 bases between them. Germline CDR1 reads DFQATT; CDR2 reads SNEGSKA (reference sequence). The CDR3 loop spans 10 amino acids. For the CDR3, the DNA is TGCAGTGCTCGTTCGAATGGCTACACCTTC. It codes for CSARSNGYTF.

J is TRBJ2-2 and V is TRBV9; TRBD2 aligns across 12 bases. The germline CDR1 and CDR2 sequences are SGDLS and YYNGEE. The CDR3 extends over 18 amino acids. V was clipped by 0 bases and J by 2 bases; unmatched bases: 5. The CDR3 DNA reads TGTGCCAGCAGCGTAGATGCTAGCGGGGGGGCCAACACCGGGGAGCTGTTTTTT. This translates into CASSVDASGGANTGELFF. The whole variable domain, remainder taken from reference TRBV9 and TRBJ2-2, is DSGVTQTPKHLITATGQRVTLRCSPRSGDLSVYWYQQSLDQGLQFLIQYYNGEERAKGNILERFSAQQFPDLHSELNLSSLELGDSALYFCASSVDASGGANTGELFFGEGSRLTVL.

In this sample, this clonotype turned up a few times. V gene TRBV6-5 combines with J gene TRBJ2-1; 7 bases line up with TRBD2. The CDR3 covers 15 residues. The germline V gene has CDR1 MNHEY and CDR2 SVGAGI. V gave up 7 bases and J gave up 1 base; unmatched junction bases: 7. The CDR3 DNA reads as TGTGCCAGCACCATCCCGGGGGGTTCCTACAATGAGCAGTTCTTC. It is translated as CASTIPGGSYNEQFF.

The sample holds a few counts of this clonotype. V usage is TRBV20-1 and J usage is TRBJ1-1, with a possible D match to TRBD1 (5 bases). The CDR3 totals 15 residues. Germline-derived CDR1 and CDR2 are DFQATT and SNEGSKA (reference sequence). V was clipped by 0 bases and J by 3 bases, with 14 bases between them. The CDR3 here is CSARDFGRAHTEAFF. The CDR3, as DNA: TGCAGTGCTAGAGATTTCGGCAGGGCACACACTGAAGCTTTCTTT.

The chain is built from TRBV28 and TRBJ2-1; 12 bases agree with TRBD2. The CDR3 has 15 residues. In germline, CDR1 is MDHEN, CDR2 SYDVKM. Trimming removed 9 bases from V and 8 bases from J; junction bases left unmatched: 11. CDR3 bases: TGTGCCAGAAGGAATCTAGCGGGGGGGCTCGATGAGCAGTTCTTC. Protein: CARRNLAGGLDEQFF.

The chain carries TRBV7-8 and TRBJ1-2, with D perhaps matching TRBD1 (6 bases). Trimming took off 5 bases at V and 3 bases at J, with 13 bases between the two ends. The CDR3 extends over 14 amino acids. CDR1 is SGHVS and CDR2 is FQNEAQ in the germline V gene. The CDR3 is CASSLQGLDYGYTF. The CDR3 bases are TGTGCCAGCAGCCTCCAGGGGTTAGACTATGGCTACACCTTC.

This clonotype was detected a few times. The chain employs TRBV11-2 and TRBJ2-5; TRBD1 matches 8 bases. Trimming removed 7 bases from V and 5 bases from J; junction bases left unmatched: 12. Germline CDR1 reads SGHAT; CDR2 reads FQNNGV. The CDR3 runs to 15 residues. The CDR3 DNA sequence: TGTGCCAGCACCCTCTCCAGGGGGCCGGGGGAGACCCAGTACTTC. As protein: CASTLSRGPGETQYF.

This clonotype was detected ten times or more. The chain has TRBV29-1 and TRBJ2-7; TRBD1 might be the D (6 bases). This CDR3 comprises 11 residues. Trimming cost V 4 bases and J 2 bases, with 6 bases left between them. The germline gives CDR1 SQVTM, CDR2 ANQGSEA. The CDR3 loop is CSVGDTYEQYV. The CDR3 DNA is TGCAGCGTTGGGGACACCTACGAGCAGTACGTC.

This clonotype showed up just a few times. This chain links TRBV11-2 with TRBJ2-7; 9 bases fit TRBD1. The CDR3 spans 15 residues. Trimming took 5 bases from V and 2 from J; bases not matched to a gene: 7. Germline CDR1 is SGHAT and CDR2 is FQNNGV. This CDR3 reads CASSPGTGTPYEQYF. The CDR3 nucleotides read TGTGCCAGCAGCCCAGGGACAGGGACCCCCTACGAGCAGTACTTC.

This clonotype was observed a few times. The chain is built from TRBV2 and TRBJ2-7, with 7 bases aligning to TRBD2. Germline CDR1 SNHLY, CDR2 FYNNEI. CDR3 length equals 12 residues. The V segment lost 7 bases and the J segment 4 bases; nucleotides outside the gene matches: 4. The CDR3 here is CASNGRGYEQYV. CDR3 DNA: TGTGCCAGCAACGGGCGGGGGTACGAGCAGTACGTC.

The V call is TRBV18, the J call TRBJ2-7; 8 bases line up with TRBD1. The CDR3 runs to 16 residues. Germline loops: CDR1 KGHSH, CDR2 LQKENI. J lost 2 bases, V lost 5 bases, and 11 bases had no gene match. The DNA of the CDR3 is TGTGCCAGCTCAACCTCCTCGGGACAGGCCGCCTACGAGCAGTACTTC. It yields the protein CASSTSSGQAAYEQYF.

This sequence joins TRBV12-3 or TRBV12-4 and TRBJ1-2, with TRBD1 matching over 8 bases. Trimming cost V 4 bases and J 6 bases; bases outside gene matches: 4. The CDR3 contains 13 residues. The CDR3: CASSSRGHDGYTF. The CDR3 bases are TGTGCCAGCAGTTCCAGGGGGCACGATGGCTACACCTTC.

V and J are TRBV18 and TRBJ1-2; 9 bases fit TRBD1. The germline V gene encodes CDR1 KGHSH and CDR2 LQKENI. The CDR3 sequence is 16 residues long. The junction had 8 bases not matched to a gene; V was cut back by 2 bases and J by 4 bases. CDR3 in amino acids: CASSPTIGQGSYGYTF. DNA for the CDR3: TGTGCCAGCTCACCAACCATTGGACAGGGGAGCTATGGCTACACCTTC.

The chain carries TRBV20-1 and TRBJ2-6, with D uncertain. V lost 1 base and J 0 bases, leaving 10 bases between the germline ends. Per germline, CDR1 DFQATT and CDR2 SNEGSKA (reference sequence). This CDR3 is built from 16 residues. CDR3 sequence: CSARGSGSSGANVLTF. As DNA, the CDR3 is TGCAGTGCTAGAGGTTCAGGATCCTCTGGGGCCAACGTCCTGACTTTC.

This clonotype came up many times. This chain links TRBV6-5 with TRBJ1-1; TRBD1 aligns across 8 bases. The germline V gene has CDR1 MNHEY and CDR2 SVGAGI. The ends lost 6 bases at V and 7 bases at J; junction bases unmatched: 7. The CDR3 is 13 amino acids. The chain's CDR3 is CASSYNRGNEAFF. The CDR3 nucleotides are TGTGCCAGCAGCTACAACAGGGGGAATGAAGCTTTCTTT.

V usage is TRBV7-3 and J usage is TRBJ2-3; 12 bases line up with TRBD1. J was trimmed by 6 bases and V by 3 bases; bases with no gene match: 16. The CDR3 contains 19 residues. From germline, CDR1 is SGHTA and CDR2 FQGTGA. The CDR3 bases are TGTGCCAGCAGCTTCCGACCATACCAGGGACAGGGGGCAGCTGATACGCAGTATTTT. Residues: CASSFRPYQGQGAADTQYF.

Of note for this clonotype: At one end, the junction sequence differs from germline, possibly due to a read error. This chain uses TRBV7-7 with TRBJ2-2; tentative D call: TRBD1 (5 bases). This CDR3 comprises 14 residues. Germline lookup yields CDR1 SSHAT and CDR2 FNYEAQ (reference sequence). Here the CDR3 reads CASSRRENTGELFF. DNA for the CDR3: TGTGCTAGCAGCCGCAGGGAAAACACCGGGGAGCTGTTTTTT. Based on the CDR3 plus reference TRBV7-7 and TRBJ2-2, the full variable domain is GAGVSQSPRYKVTKRGQDVTLRCDPISSHATLYWYQQALGQGPEFLTYFNYEAQPDKSGLPSDRFSAERPEGSISTLTIQRTEQRDSAMYRCASSRRENTGELFFGEGSRLTVL.

This clonotype turned up a few times. This chain links TRBV2 with TRBJ2-3, with D perhaps matching TRBD2 (5 bases). Germline lookup yields CDR1 SNHLY and CDR2 FYNNEI. The CDR3 is 13 amino acids. The V end lost 5 bases, the J end lost 6 bases, and 12 bases lay between the germline ends. The CDR3 protein is CASSKNIADTQYF. The CDR3 nucleotides are TGTGCCAGCAGTAAAAACATAGCGGATACGCAGTATTTT.

The chain couples TRBV7-2 to TRBJ2-1; D possibly corresponds to TRBD1 (6 bases). CDR1 SGHTA and CDR2 FQGNSA come from the germline V gene. The CDR3 has 15 residues. With 6 bases removed from V and 4 bases from J, the gap between germline ends came to 16 bases. The CDR3: CASRPGGDRYNEQFF. The CDR3 DNA reads TGTGCCAGCAGACCTGGGGGCGACAGATACAATGAGCAGTTCTTC.

This clonotype has just a few counts. The chain carries TRBV28 and TRBJ1-4, with 10 bases lining up with TRBD1. Trimming cost V 5 bases and J 1 base; bases outside gene matches: 7. This CDR3 is 17 amino acids long. Germline CDR1 and CDR2: MDHEN and SYDVKM. CDR3: CASSEPTGGGTNEKLFF. The CDR3 DNA sequence: TGTGCCAGCAGTGAACCGACAGGGGGCGGAACTAATGAAAAACTGTTTTTT.

The CDR3 bases are TGCGCCAGCAGCGTGGACCAAGGGGGGCAGTTCTTC. Encoded protein: CASSVDQGGQFF. The V call is TRBV5-1, the J call TRBJ2-1; weak D call: TRBD1 (6 bases). Trimming removed 4 bases from V and 12 bases from J, with 14 bases in between. This CDR3 is built from 12 residues. CDR1 is SGHRS and CDR2 is YFSETQ in the germline V gene.

The chain couples TRBV4-2 to TRBJ1-3; the D is unclear. Deletions cut 1 base from V and 3 bases from J, with 10 bases between. Germline CDR1 and CDR2: LGHNA and YNFKEQ. This CDR3 region has 15 residues. CDR3 loop: CASSQGLQFGNTIYF. In DNA, the CDR3 is TGTGCCAGCAGCCAAGGGTTGCAATTTGGAAACACCATATATTTT.

The J gene is TRBJ1-1, the V gene TRBV20-1; TRBD1 matches at 8 bases. V gave up 2 bases and J gave up 10 bases; unmatched junction bases: 6. The germline gives CDR1 DFQATT, CDR2 SNEGSKA (reference sequence). The CDR3 length is 12 residues. In DNA, the CDR3 is TGCAGTGCTAGACTCAGGGGGCGCGGAGCTTTCTTT. Translating it yields CSARLRGRGAFF.

This clonotype has more than one count but fewer than ten. This chain links TRBV7-2 with TRBJ2-7, with a possible D match to TRBD1 (6 bases). Trimming took 5 bases from V and 6 from J, leaving 14 bases between them. In germline, CDR1 is SGHTA, CDR2 FQGNSA. CDR3 length equals 13 residues. The CDR3 is CASSPGVGREQYV. The CDR3 DNA sequence: TGTGCCAGCAGCCCAGGGGTAGGGCGCGAGCAGTACGTC.

This clonotype was observed a handful of times. V usage is TRBV20-1 and J usage is TRBJ1-1; D is uncertain. Trimming left V 3 bases short and J 1 base short, with 6 bases between. Germline assignment: CDR1 DFQATT and CDR2 SNEGSKA (reference sequence). The CDR3 loop spans 12 amino acids. This chain's CDR3 is CSARWPNTEAFF. Written as DNA, the CDR3 is TGCAGTGCTAGGTGGCCGAACACTGAAGCTTTCTTT.

This clonotype has just a few counts. This rearrangement joins TRBV6-2 or TRBV6-3 to TRBJ1-2; 7 bases map to TRBD1. V lost 8 bases, J lost 4 bases, and 10 bases stayed unmatched. CDR1 is MNHEY and CDR2 is SVGEGT in the germline V gene. This CDR3 spans 14 amino acids. The chain's CDR3 is CASLSGTAFYGYTF. Written as DNA, the CDR3 is TGTGCCAGCCTCTCCGGGACAGCTTTCTATGGCTACACCTTC.